Sequencing of this TCR beta chain was carried out in a study of shared clonotypes between healthy human individuals. This clone was picked up a small number of times. What it binds is not known. The CDR3 is made up of 18 amino acids. Trimming stripped 1 base from V and 5 bases from J, with 24 bases between. From germline, CDR1 is MNHEY and CDR2 SMNVEV (reference sequence). The run depth of the assay was deep. Profiled with immunoSEQ multiplex PCR; TCRdb holds only in-frame clones, not every one. Of about 670,000 clones listed, more than 70% are singletons. Study-level findings and limits: Researchers found naive subsets generally carried larger estimated richness than memory subsets. Generation of non-shared clonotypes was less probable than generation of clonotypes shared by all four donors.

The gene calls are TRBV27 and TRBJ2-7; possibly TRBD2 for D (5 bases). What was sequenced was memory CD4+ T cells sorted from blood. Subset indicated: CD45RA-negative fraction. This clonotype was sampled from a woman in her thirties in good health. CDR3 nucleotides: TGTGCCAGCAGTTTATTTTATCTTTCGACTATAGGAATTCACGAGCAGTACTTC. Amino acid sequence: CASSLFYLSTIGIHEQYF.